The T cell receptor (beta chain) described here comes from a study of cytomegalovirus exposure and HLA in healthy donors. Study-wide results and caveats: Within a later analysis, the majority of CMV-associated TCR beta chains appeared HLA-restricted. When a later analysis compared HLA-associated TCR beta chains with equally common others, the HLA-associated chains turned out to be more clonally expanded and to have lower generation probabilities. Through in vitro validation, three CMV-associated chains were shown to be specific for CMV antigens.

PCR employed 60 Vbeta and 13 Jbeta primers. Method: immunoSEQ multiplex PCR; TCRdb's copy keeps in-frame clones and lacks some. The data show about 120,000 clones, with about four fifths seen just once and approximately 8.8% held by the top ten. Germline CDR1 reads SQVTM; CDR2 reads ANQGSEA. V shed 1 base and J 8 bases; nucleotides not matched to a gene: 13. This CDR3 is built from 15 residues. Comment on this clone: As yet, its antigen is unknown.

The clonotype was recovered from a female donor in good health and CMV-seropositive. Source material: PBMCs. V and J are TRBV29-1 and TRBJ1-2; 7 bases match TRBD1. The CDR3 DNA sequence: TGCAGCGTTGAAGGGGGATACAGGGGTAAAGGGGGCTACACCTTC. Its protein product is CSVEGGYRGKGGYTF.